This T cell receptor (beta chain) was sequenced during a study of shared clonotypes between healthy human individuals. This CDR3 has 13 amino acids. Germline-derived CDR1 and CDR2 are SEHNR and FQNEAQ (reference sequence). The junction had 4 bases not matched to a gene; V was cut back by 9 bases and J by 6 bases. The protocol was immunoSEQ multiplex PCR, while the TCRdb copy is restricted to in-frame clones and leaves out a portion. The sample has over a million clones, 95% to 99% seen once. This chain links TRBV7-9 with TRBJ2-1, with 11 bases lining up with TRBD2. This clonotype originated in a man aged 30 to 45 in good health. Sequencing was carried out using naive CD4+ T cells sorted from blood. The subset denotes: CD45RA+ positively selected. The CDR3 DNA reads TGTGCCAGGGGCCTAGCGGGAGGCAATGAGCAGTTCTTC. Its protein product is CARGLAGGNEQFF.